This T cell receptor beta chain was documented in a study of glioma-infiltrating T cells. Whole-study findings and limits: Tissue and blood shared very few CDR3 sequences. Gliomas, especially low-grade, showed above-expected tissue-blood divergence; non-neoplastic patients showed below.

Using RNA template, CDR3s of TCR alpha and beta were amplified with iRepertoire arm-PCR. For one-step reverse transcription and amplification, 100-400 ng of tissue mRNA or PBMC total RNA was used. TCRdb independently ran MiXCR on the multiplex PCR reads; one entry per CDR3 protein. This repertoire shows tens of thousands of distinct CDR3 sequences, around a quarter found once; its top ten account for more than 6.5%. V was clipped by 0 bases and J by 8 bases, with 13 bases between them. CDR3 size: 14 residues. CDR1 is MNHEY and CDR2 is SVGEGT in the germline V gene. This clonotype showed up many times. Its antigen is still unknown.

The sequencing input was glioma tissue, nonneoplastic brain tissue, or PBMCs (not recorded which). This receptor was obtained from a human donor with low-grade glioma or glioblastoma, undergoing nonglioma brain surgery, or in good health (not recorded which). V gene TRBV6-2 or TRBV6-3 combines with J gene TRBJ1-2; D may be TRBD1 (5 bases). CDR3 DNA: TGTGCCAGCAGTTACTCGGCCAGGGTATCCGGCTACACCTTC. Its translation is CASSYSARVSGYTF.